This TCR beta chain comes out of a study of cytomegalovirus exposure and HLA in healthy donors. The wider study: In a later analysis, it was reported that the roughly 130 validation repertoires had been produced on the same platform as the 500 to 850 repertoires belonging to the first cohort. Findings and caveats of the study: Most TCR sequences were rare, but some public TCRs occurred in many donors. Clusters of TCRs from the first cohort tended to co-occur in the roughly 120 validation repertoires (as a later analysis found).

V was shortened by 3 bases and J by 8 bases, with 7 bases between the two germline ends. This CDR3 contains 11 residues. The germline CDR1 and CDR2 sequences are KGHSH and LQKENI. Generated by immunoSEQ multiplex PCR, the TCRdb table keeps only in-frame clones and is missing some. The data show 80,000 to 100,000 clones, with about 90% seen just once and about 5.7% held by the top ten. With respect to this clone: Its antigen is as yet unknown.

The donors were part of the roughly 130-subject validation cohort, which stood apart from the roughly 670-subject first cohort. Specimen: PBMCs. The clonotype originates from a man aged 18 to 35 in good health and CMV-seropositive. This chain connects TRBV18 to TRBJ1-1; a weak D match, TRBD1 (5 bases). DNA for the CDR3: TGTGCCAGCTCACCGGGACTCGAAGCTTTCTTT. Translation: CASSPGLEAFF.